The source of this T cell receptor (beta chain) is a study of T cell repertoires in cytomegalovirus infection. The V gene's germline CDR1 is MNHNS and CDR2 SASEGT. The V end was cut by 6 bases, the J end by 10 bases, with 10 bases between. The CDR3 is made up of 12 amino acids. Remarks on this clonotype: Its antigen is as yet unknown.

In TCRdb, the reads were re-called with MiXCR into one record per CDR3 protein. The top ten hold over 10% of the sample, which has 700,000 to 850,000 distinct CDR3 sequences, approximately 29% seen once. The chain couples TRBV6-1 to TRBJ1-6; D is ambiguous. This specimen was cultured CD8+ T cells from PBMCs, taken from culture after CMV antigen stimulation. This TCR came from a human donor in good health (CMV status not recorded). Some clones in this sample may be carry-over from other donors' samples. The CDR3 DNA is TGTGCCAGCAGGTCCCTGGACTCACCCCTCCACTTT. Amino acids: CASRSLDSPLHF.